This T cell receptor beta chain was identified in a study of blood T cell repertoires in COVID-19. On the study more broadly: Acute and convalescent COVID-19 specimens originated in the United States, Italy and Spain. The analysed material was cDNA or gDNA that came from T cells, B-cell-depleted T cells, or PBMCs.

Germline loops: CDR1 DFQATT, CDR2 SNEGSKA (reference sequence). With 3 bases clipped from V and 3 bases from J, the junction kept 9 bases outside the gene matches. The CDR3 spans 15 residues. Authors' processing steps: Estimates of nucleated cell counts were drawn from the amplification of reference gene primers. The assay was immunoSEQ multiplex PCR, and TCRdb's table has in-frame clones only and misses some. The V and J calls and the clone size are those of that table, but D and trimming were determined from the DNA. The sample contains around 200,000 clones, roughly 85% of which appear only once. V usage is TRBV20-1 and J usage is TRBJ2-7; 9 nucleotides match TRBD1. This TCR came from a woman between 18 and 29 years old who had recovered from COVID-19. Sequencing input: peripheral blood. CDR3 loop: CSASQPGTGLYEQYF. The CDR3 DNA reads TGCAGTGCTAGTCAACCCGGGACAGGGCTCTACGAGCAGTACTTC.